This T cell receptor (beta chain) was sequenced during a study of neoadjuvant nivolumab and ipilimumab in lung cancer. Study-level results: A small number of samples were TCR sequenced. Blood richness before therapy tracked richness in tumors resected after neoadjuvant therapy. From pretherapy to surgery, tumor richness and clonality rose with dual therapy.

Notes on this clone: The target antigen is unknown.

Germline lookup yields CDR1 SGDLS and CDR2 YYNGEE. Trimming left V 0 bases short and J 10 bases short, with 8 bases between. The CDR3 has 12 residues. Using immunoSEQ multiplex PCR, the repertoire was profiled, and TCRdb retains in-frame clones only, with some absent. Seen here are about 4,300 clones, roughly 76% observed once, and the top ten hold 5.2%. The genes are TRBV9 and TRBJ2-1; perhaps TRBD2 as D (6 bases). This sequence originates from an adult with non-small cell lung cancer. Some clones in this sample may be carry-over from other donors' samples. Sequencing used normal lung tissue adjacent to the tumor, obtained after neoadjuvant nivolumab, alone or with ipilimumab, at or shortly before surgery. The CDR3 coding sequence is TGTGCCAGCAGCGTAGGCGGACTAGAGCAGTTCTTC. Its translation is CASSVGGLEQFF.